Each of the 30 T cell receptor beta chains below was sequenced from the same sample in a study of T cell repertoires in cytomegalovirus infection. Their target antigens are unknown. TCRdb fed the reads into MiXCR, producing one record per CDR3 protein. The sample comprises about 830,000 distinct CDR3 sequences, 32% of which are singletons, and about an eighth rests with the top ten. This specimen consisted of cultured CD8+ T cells from PBMCs, obtained from culture after CMV antigen stimulation. All receptors come from a human donor in good health (CMV status not recorded). Some clones in this sample may be carry-over from other donors' samples.

In this sample, this clonotype turned up a few times. The rearrangement uses TRBV5-6 and TRBJ1-1; TRBD1 is a possible D gene (6 bases). Germline CDR1 reads SGHDT; CDR2 reads YYEEEE. The CDR3 is 14 amino acids. Trimming took off 4 bases at V and 1 base at J, with 11 bases between the two ends. The CDR3 DNA reads as TGTGCCAGCAGCCCCCTCAGGGGGAACACTGAAGCTTTCTTT. Translating gives CASSPLRGNTEAFF.

This clonotype was seen ten or more times. The chain is built from TRBV7-2 and TRBJ1-5; D not resolved. The germline V gene has CDR1 SGHTA and CDR2 FQGNSA. The CDR3 consists of 16 residues. The germline V and J ends were trimmed by 2 bases and 5 bases, with 16 bases remaining between them. The CDR3 sequence is CASSLLAQQLHQPQHF. CDR3 sequence (DNA): TGTGCCAGCAGCTTATTAGCCCAACAATTACATCAGCCCCAGCATTTT.

The V call is TRBV6-5, the J call TRBJ2-3, with a weak D call TRBD2 (5 bases). CDR3 length: 19 residues. Germline CDR1 and CDR2: MNHEY and SVGAGI. V lost 2 bases, J lost 7 bases, and 28 bases lay in between. The CDR3 DNA is TGTGCCAGCAGTTACCGTTTCGCGACCCCATGGAGGCACAACAATACGCAGTATTTT. This encodes CASSYRFATPWRHNNTQYF.

In DNA, the CDR3 is TGCGCCAGCAGCCAAGGGACTGTCAATGAAAAACTGTTTTTT. It translates to CASSQGTVNEKLFF. V usage is TRBV4-1 and J usage is TRBJ1-4; D call uncertain. V was clipped by 1 base and J by 5 bases, with 8 bases between them. Germline V gene lookup returns CDR1 MGHRA and CDR2 YSYEKL. The CDR3 is made up of 14 amino acids.

This clonotype was seen at least ten times. The V gene is TRBV7-8, the J gene TRBJ1-1, with D tentatively TRBD1 (5 bases). Germline V gives CDR1 SGHVS, CDR2 FQNEAQ. Trimming pared 3 bases from V and 5 bases from J, leaving 13 bases between. The CDR3 is 14 residues long. The CDR3 bases are TGTGCCAGCAGCTTTTATGGGGGAGGGACTGAAGCTTTCTTT. Protein: CASSFYGGGTEAFF. The full variable domain, completed using reference TRBV7-8 and TRBJ1-1, is GAGVSQSPRYKVAKRGQDVALRCDPISGHVSLFWYQQALGQGPEFLTYFQNEAQLDKSGLPSDRFFAERPEGSVSTLKIQRTQQEDSAVYLCASSFYGGGTEAFFGQGTRLTVV.

The chain combines TRBV6-1 with TRBJ2-3; D is possibly TRBD2 (6 bases). The CDR3 is 17 amino acids. Trimming took off 7 bases at V and 0 bases at J, with 20 bases between the two ends. The V gene's germline CDR1 is MNHNS and CDR2 SASEGT. This chain's CDR3 is CASTPRDRRASTDTQYF. CDR3 in DNA: TGTGCCAGCACCCCAAGGGATAGGAGGGCCAGCACAGATACGCAGTATTTT.

CDR3 sequence reads: CANGGKGQPQHF. For the CDR3, the DNA is TGTGCCAATGGAGGGAAAGGTCAGCCCCAGCATTTT. This chain links TRBV10-3 with TRBJ1-5; unclear D gene. Per germline, CDR1 ENHRY and CDR2 SYGVKD. The CDR3 covers 12 residues. V was trimmed by 10 bases and J by 6 bases, leaving 13 bases between them.

The V gene is TRBV5-1, the J gene TRBJ1-1; tentative D call: TRBD1 (5 bases). CDR1 is SGHRS and CDR2 is YFSETQ in the germline V gene. V lost 5 bases, J lost 4 bases, and 15 bases lay in between. CDR3 size: 14 residues. CDR3 bases: TGCGCCAGCAGATCAAACACAGGAGGCACTGAAGCTTTCTTT. Its translation is CASRSNTGGTEAFF.

CDR3 sequence: CASSWTGFNTEAFF. CDR3 coding DNA: TGTGCCAGCAGTTGGACAGGGTTTAACACTGAAGCTTTCTTT. V and J are TRBV27 and TRBJ1-1, with TRBD1 matching 8 bases. Germline V gene sequence: CDR1 MNHEY, CDR2 SMNVEV (reference sequence). Trimming removed 4 bases from V and 2 bases from J; junction bases left unmatched: 3. CDR3 length equals 14 residues.

On this clonotype: Germline and junction disagree at one end, which may indicate a read error. The chain recombines TRBV11-3 with TRBJ1-3; tentative D call: TRBD1 (6 bases). This CDR3 comprises 16 residues. Germline CDR1 reads SGHNT; CDR2 reads YENEEA. DNA for the CDR3: TGTGCCAACAGCTTACTCCTACAGGGAGATGGAAACACCATATATTTT. This codes for CANSLLLQGDGNTIYF.

The chain is built from TRBV7-9 and TRBJ1-2, with D possibly TRBD1 on 5 matching bases. The CDR3 contains 13 residues. Per germline, CDR1 SEHNR and CDR2 FQNEAQ (reference sequence). Trimming cost V 1 base and J 7 bases, with 10 bases left between them. CDR3 in DNA: TGTGCCAGCAGCTTAGACAGGCAAGGTGGCTACACCTTC. Amino acids: CASSLDRQGGYTF.

The chain has TRBV28 and TRBJ1-5; 11 nucleotides line up with TRBD1. CDR1 and CDR2 from the germline V gene are MDHEN and SYDVKM. Germline trimming cut 5 bases from V and 6 bases from J; bases unmatched to any gene: 9. There are 16 residues in the CDR3. The CDR3 bases are TGTGCCAGCAGTCCTACCGGGACAGGGGGAGGTCAGCCCCAGCATTTT. Translated, it gives CASSPTGTGGGQPQHF.

The chain uses TRBV25-1 and TRBJ1-1, with D unresolved. This CDR3 has 14 amino acids. Trimming stripped 3 bases from V and 5 bases from J, with 13 bases between. Germline lookup yields CDR1 MGHDK and CDR2 SYGVNS. The CDR3 loop reads CASSELLGQTEAFF. CDR3 bases: TGTGCCAGCAGTGAGTTACTGGGTCAGACTGAAGCTTTCTTT.

The chain links TRBV6-1 to TRBJ2-1; D might be TRBD1 or TRBD2, each matching 5 bases. The CDR3 runs to 16 residues. In germline, CDR1 is MNHNS, CDR2 SASEGT. V gave up 2 bases and J gave up 3 bases, with 14 bases separating them. The CDR3: CASSELFGAIYNEQFF. In nucleotides, the CDR3 is TGTGCCAGCAGTGAATTATTCGGGGCGATCTACAATGAGCAGTTCTTC.

The chain is built from TRBV28 and TRBJ2-7; D may correspond to TRBD1 or TRBD2 (5 bases each). The germline V and J ends were trimmed by 11 bases and 6 bases, with 14 bases remaining between them. Per the germline V gene, CDR1 is MDHEN and CDR2 is SYDVKM. The CDR3 has 11 residues. The CDR3 here is CALNKGTEQYF. The CDR3 coding sequence is TGTGCCCTCAACAAGGGGACCGAGCAGTACTTC.

The V call is TRBV7-3, the J call TRBJ1-2; D ambiguous. With 7 bases removed from V and 0 bases from J, the gap between germline ends came to 12 bases. The CDR3 length is 14 residues. CDR1 is SGHTA, CDR2 FQGTGA, per germline. The CDR3: CASTAVGANYGYTF. The DNA for the CDR3 is TGTGCCAGCACCGCGGTTGGGGCTAACTATGGCTACACCTTC. The variable domain in full, with the rest retrieved from reference TRBV7-3 and TRBJ1-2, is GAGVSQTPSNKVTEKGKYVELRCDPISGHTALYWYRQSLGQGPEFLIYFQGTGAADDSGLPNDRFFAVRPEGSVSTLKIQRTERGDSAVYLCASTAVGANYGYTFGSGTRLTVV.

This sequence joins TRBV28 and TRBJ2-7; either TRBD1 or TRBD2 may supply D (6 bases each). Germline CDR1 MDHEN, CDR2 SYDVKM. Trimming removed 3 bases at V and 6 bases at J, with 15 bases between. The CDR3 is made up of 14 amino acids. This CDR3 is CASSFDKGGREQYV. CDR3 DNA: TGTGCCAGCAGTTTCGACAAGGGGGGCCGCGAGCAGTACGTC.

The chain links TRBV10-1 to TRBJ1-1; no firm D call. CDR3 size: 15 residues. Germline assignment: CDR1 WNHNN and CDR2 SYGVQD (reference sequence). The V end lost 3 bases, the J end lost 0 bases, and 11 bases lay between the germline ends. The CDR3 DNA reads TGCGCCAGCAGTGACGAGGGCGCTTTGAACACTGAAGCTTTCTTT. Translated, it gives CASSDEGALNTEAFF.

The chain carries TRBV15 and TRBJ2-1; D is ambiguous. Trimming stripped 0 bases from V and 7 bases from J, with 7 bases between. The CDR3 has 13 amino acids. Germline V gives CDR1 LNHNV, CDR2 YYDKDF (reference sequence). In DNA form, the CDR3 reads TGTGCCACCAGCAGAGATGGTCGTAATGAGCAGTTCTTC. This translates into CATSRDGRNEQFF.

The CDR3 DNA sequence: TGTGCCAGCAGAACCGGACAGGGCGAGGATACGCAGTATTTT. Translation gives CASRTGQGEDTQYF. The chain joins TRBV3-1 to TRBJ2-3; 8 positions match TRBD1. Trimming cost V 6 bases and J 6 bases; bases outside gene matches: 8. Germline CDR1 LGHDT, CDR2 YNNKEL (reference sequence). The CDR3 consists of 14 residues.

V is TRBV5-1 and J is TRBJ2-7, with TRBD1 matching over 7 bases. Germline V CDR1 and CDR2: SGHRS, YFSETQ. V lost 4 bases to trimming and J lost 0 bases; unmatched junction nucleotides: 7. The CDR3 extends over 15 amino acids. This CDR3 reads CASSQGQLLSYEQYF. The CDR3 DNA is TGCGCCAGCAGCCAGGGACAGCTACTCTCCTACGAGCAGTACTTC.

A few counts support this clonotype. This sequence joins TRBV7-6 and TRBJ1-4; D remains unclear. Germline values: CDR1 SGHVS, CDR2 FNYEAQ. The CDR3 is made up of 18 amino acids. V lost 5 bases and J lost 7, with 26 bases in between. The CDR3 protein is CASSPLGRRGREGEKLFF. The CDR3 coding sequence is TGTGCCAGCAGCCCCCTGGGCCGGCGGGGTCGTGAAGGTGAAAAACTGTTTTTT.

This clonotype was recorded a few times. The chain links TRBV7-2 to TRBJ1-1; D remains unclear. This CDR3 contains 14 residues. Trimming left V 8 bases short and J 10 bases short, with 23 bases between. In germline, CDR1 is SGHTA, CDR2 FQGNSA. This CDR3 reads CASSGEGEVMPAFF. CDR3 nucleotide sequence: TGTGCCAGCTCTGGAGAAGGTGAGGTAATGCCAGCTTTCTTT. The complete variable domain, with remaining parts taken from reference TRBV7-2 and TRBJ1-1, reads GAGVSQSPSNKVTEKGKDVELRCDPISGHTALYWYRQSLGQGLEFLIYFQGNSAPDKSGLPSDRFSAERTGGSVSTLTIQRTQQEDSAVYLCASSGEGEVMPAFFGQGTRLTVV.

This clonotype was recorded a few times. The V call is TRBV27, the J call TRBJ2-1; D is perhaps TRBD1 or TRBD2 (5 bases each). The CDR3 is 18 residues long. Germline CDR1 is MNHEY and CDR2 is SMNVEV (reference sequence). V dropped 1 base and J dropped 4 bases, with 20 bases sitting between them. The CDR3 protein is CASSLYPIGTAGYNEQFF. CDR3 DNA: TGTGCCAGCAGTTTATACCCTATTGGGACGGCCGGGTACAATGAGCAGTTCTTC.

This clonotype was seen once. V gene TRBV13 combines with J gene TRBJ2-2; tentatively, D is TRBD1 or TRBD2 (5 bases each). CDR1 and CDR2 (germline): PRHDT, FYEKMQ (reference sequence). V was trimmed by 3 bases and J by 1 base, leaving 12 bases between them. The length of the CDR3 is 16 residues. The CDR3: CASSLGRKLNTGELFF. The CDR3 bases are TGTGCCAGCAGCTTGGGACGCAAACTGAACACCGGGGAGCTGTTTTTT.

The V gene is TRBV6-2 or TRBV6-3, the J gene TRBJ1-5; D gene ambiguous. Germline V gene data show CDR1 as MNHEY and CDR2 as SVGEGT. V lost 2 bases, J lost 9 bases, and 11 bases lay in between. The CDR3 length is 13 residues. CDR3 protein: CASSYSLSGPQHF. Here the CDR3 DNA reads TGTGCCAGCAGTTACAGCCTGTCCGGGCCCCAGCATTTT.

The rearrangement uses TRBV15 and TRBJ1-1; D unresolved. The V gene lost 0 bases and the J gene lost 6 bases, with 14 bases spanning the gap. The CDR3 spans 15 residues. Germline V CDR1 and CDR2: LNHNV, YYDKDF (reference sequence). Here the CDR3 reads CATSRDRNSASEAFF. The DNA of the CDR3 is TGTGCCACCAGCAGAGATCGGAATAGCGCCTCTGAAGCTTTCTTT.

This clonotype was observed at least ten times. The CDR3 spells CASSRTADTQYF. The CDR3 nucleotides are TGTGCCAGCAGCCGGACCGCAGATACGCAGTATTTT. The rearrangement uses TRBV12-3 or TRBV12-4 and TRBJ2-3, with D uncertain. CDR3 length equals 12 residues. Trimming took off 6 bases at V and 4 bases at J, with 8 bases between the two ends.

The chain uses TRBV6-1 and TRBJ2-1; D is unresolved. Germline values: CDR1 MNHNS, CDR2 SASEGT. CDR3 length: 13 residues. V was pared by 2 bases and J by 6 bases, with 8 bases between. The CDR3 DNA follows: TGTGCCAGCAGTGAATTCAATATCAATGAGCAGTTCTTC. Encoded protein: CASSEFNINEQFF.

This clonotype has more than one count but fewer than ten. The chain joins TRBV6-1 to TRBJ1-1; D uncertain. Trimming took 2 bases from V and 1 from J, leaving 11 bases between them. Germline V gene lookup returns CDR1 MNHNS and CDR2 SASEGT. The CDR3 runs 15 residues. The CDR3: CASSEFGVPNTEAFF. CDR3 coding DNA: TGTGCCAGCAGTGAATTCGGGGTACCGAACACTGAAGCTTTCTTT.